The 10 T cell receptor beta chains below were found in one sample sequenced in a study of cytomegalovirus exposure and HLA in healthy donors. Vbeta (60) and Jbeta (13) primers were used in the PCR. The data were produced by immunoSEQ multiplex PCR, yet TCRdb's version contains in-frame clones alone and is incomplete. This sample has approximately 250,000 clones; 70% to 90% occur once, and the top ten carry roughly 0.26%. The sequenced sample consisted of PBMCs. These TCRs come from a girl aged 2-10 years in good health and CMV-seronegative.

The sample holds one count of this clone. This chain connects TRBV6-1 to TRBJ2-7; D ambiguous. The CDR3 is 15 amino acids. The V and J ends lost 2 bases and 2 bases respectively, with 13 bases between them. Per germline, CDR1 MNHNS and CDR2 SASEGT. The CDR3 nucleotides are TGTGCCAGCAGTGAAACCTCGTCGCTACCCTACGAGCAGTACTTC. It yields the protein CASSETSSLPYEQYF.

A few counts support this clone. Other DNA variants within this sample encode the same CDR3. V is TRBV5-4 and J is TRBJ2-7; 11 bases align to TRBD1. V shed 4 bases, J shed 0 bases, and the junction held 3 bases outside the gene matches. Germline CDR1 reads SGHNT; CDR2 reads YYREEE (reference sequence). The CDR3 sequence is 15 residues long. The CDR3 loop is CASSPGTGGSYEQYF. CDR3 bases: TGTGCCAGCAGCCCCGGGACAGGGGGCTCCTACGAGCAGTACTTC.

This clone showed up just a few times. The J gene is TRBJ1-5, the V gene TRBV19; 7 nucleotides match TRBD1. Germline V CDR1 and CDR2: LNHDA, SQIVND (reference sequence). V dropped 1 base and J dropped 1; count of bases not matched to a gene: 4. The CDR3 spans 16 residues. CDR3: CASSIGGRGSNQPQHF. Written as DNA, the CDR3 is TGTGCCAGTAGTATAGGGGGCAGGGGGAGCAATCAGCCCCAGCATTTT. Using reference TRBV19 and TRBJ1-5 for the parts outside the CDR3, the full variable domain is DGGITQSPKYLFRKEGQNVTLSCEQNLNHDAMYWYRQDPGQGLRLIYYSQIVNDFQKGDIAEGYSVSREKKESFPLTVTSAQKNPTAFYLCASSIGGRGSNQPQHFGDGTRLSIL.

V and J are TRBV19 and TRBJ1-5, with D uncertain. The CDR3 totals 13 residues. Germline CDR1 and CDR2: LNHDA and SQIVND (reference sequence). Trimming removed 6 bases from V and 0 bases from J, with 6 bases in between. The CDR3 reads CASRRYSNQPQHF. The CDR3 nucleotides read TGTGCCAGTAGGAGGTATAGCAATCAGCCCCAGCATTTT.

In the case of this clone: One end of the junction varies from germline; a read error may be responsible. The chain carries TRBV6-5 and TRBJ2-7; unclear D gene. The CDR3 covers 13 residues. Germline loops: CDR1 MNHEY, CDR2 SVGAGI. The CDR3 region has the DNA TGTGCCAGCAGTTACTCCCCGTACTACGCGCAGTACTTC. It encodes CASSYSPYYAQYF.

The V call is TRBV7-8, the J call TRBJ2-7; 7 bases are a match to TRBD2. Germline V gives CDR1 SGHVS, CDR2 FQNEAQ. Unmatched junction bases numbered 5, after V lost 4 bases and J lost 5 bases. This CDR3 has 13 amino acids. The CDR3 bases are TGTGCCAGCAGCTCATCCGGGAGGAACGAGCAGTACTTC. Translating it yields CASSSSGRNEQYF.

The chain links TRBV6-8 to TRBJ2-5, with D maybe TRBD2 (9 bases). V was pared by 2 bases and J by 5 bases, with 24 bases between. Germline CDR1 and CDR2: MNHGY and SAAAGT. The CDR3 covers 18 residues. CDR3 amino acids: CASSYVGQGPSGEETQYF. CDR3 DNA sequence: TGTGCCAGCAGTTACGTAGGACAGGGTCCTAGCGGGGAGGAGACCCAGTACTTC.

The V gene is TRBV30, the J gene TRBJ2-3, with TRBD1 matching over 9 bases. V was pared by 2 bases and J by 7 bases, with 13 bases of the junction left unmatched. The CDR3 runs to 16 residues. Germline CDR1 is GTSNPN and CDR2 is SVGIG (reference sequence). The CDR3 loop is CAWSRTGAMGVYTQYF. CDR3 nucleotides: TGTGCCTGGAGTCGGACAGGGGCTATGGGTGTTTATACGCAGTATTTT.

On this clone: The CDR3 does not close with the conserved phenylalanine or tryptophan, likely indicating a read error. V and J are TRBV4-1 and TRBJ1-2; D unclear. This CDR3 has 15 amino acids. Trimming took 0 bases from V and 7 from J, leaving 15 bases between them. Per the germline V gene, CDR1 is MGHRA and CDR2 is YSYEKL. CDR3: CASSQDQRLPGGYTS. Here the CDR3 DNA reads TGCGCCAGCAGCCAAGATCAAAGGTTGCCGGGTGGCTACACCTCC.

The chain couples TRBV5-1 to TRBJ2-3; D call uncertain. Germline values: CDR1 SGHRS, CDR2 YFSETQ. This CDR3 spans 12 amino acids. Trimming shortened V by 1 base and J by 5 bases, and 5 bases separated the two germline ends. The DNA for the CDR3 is TGCGCCAGCAGCTTGACGGTAGATACGCAGTATTTT. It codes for CASSLTVDTQYF.